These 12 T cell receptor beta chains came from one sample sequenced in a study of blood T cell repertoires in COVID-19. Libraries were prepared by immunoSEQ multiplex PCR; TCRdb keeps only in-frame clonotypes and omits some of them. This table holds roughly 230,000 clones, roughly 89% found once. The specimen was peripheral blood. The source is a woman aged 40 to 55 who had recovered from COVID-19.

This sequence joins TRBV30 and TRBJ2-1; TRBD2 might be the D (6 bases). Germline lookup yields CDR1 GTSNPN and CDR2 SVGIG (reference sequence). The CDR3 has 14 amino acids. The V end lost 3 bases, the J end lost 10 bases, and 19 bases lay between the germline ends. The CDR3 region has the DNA TGTGCCTGGAGCCCGCCCCATCTAGCGAGGGAGCAGTTCTTC. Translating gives CAWSPPHLAREQFF. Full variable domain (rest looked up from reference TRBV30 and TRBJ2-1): SQTIHQWPATLVQPVGSPLSLECTVEGTSNPNLYWYRQAAGRGLQLLFYSVGIGQISSEVPQNLSASRPQDRQFILSSKKLLLSDSGFYLCAWSPPHLAREQFFGPGTRLTVL.

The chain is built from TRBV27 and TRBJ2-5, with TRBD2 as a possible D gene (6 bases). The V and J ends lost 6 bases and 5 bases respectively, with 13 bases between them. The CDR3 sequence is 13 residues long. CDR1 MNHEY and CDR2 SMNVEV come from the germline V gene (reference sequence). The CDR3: CASRTSAVETQYF. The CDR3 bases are TGTGCCAGCAGGACTAGTGCTGTTGAGACCCAGTACTTC.

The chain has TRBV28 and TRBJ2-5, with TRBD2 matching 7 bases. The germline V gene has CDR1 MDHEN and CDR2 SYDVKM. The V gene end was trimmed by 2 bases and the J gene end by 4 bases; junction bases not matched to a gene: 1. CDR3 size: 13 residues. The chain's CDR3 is CASSLTGGETQYF. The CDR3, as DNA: TGTGCCAGCAGTTTAACGGGGGGAGAGACCCAGTACTTC.

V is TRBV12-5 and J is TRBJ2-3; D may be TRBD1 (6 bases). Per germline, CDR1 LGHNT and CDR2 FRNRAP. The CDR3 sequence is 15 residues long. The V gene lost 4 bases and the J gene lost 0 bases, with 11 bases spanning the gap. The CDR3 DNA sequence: TGTGCTAGTGGTTCGGGACAATTTAGCACAGATACGCAGTATTTT. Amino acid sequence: CASGSGQFSTDTQYF. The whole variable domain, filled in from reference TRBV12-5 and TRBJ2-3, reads DARVTQTPRHKVTEMGQEVTMRCQPILGHNTVFWYRQTMMQGLELLAYFRNRAPLDDSGMPKDRFSAEMPDATLATLKIQPSEPRDSAVYFCASGSGQFSTDTQYFGPGTRLTVL.

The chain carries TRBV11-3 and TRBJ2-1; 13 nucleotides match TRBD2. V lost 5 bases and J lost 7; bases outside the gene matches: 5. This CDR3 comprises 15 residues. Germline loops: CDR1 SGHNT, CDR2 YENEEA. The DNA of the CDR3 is TGTGCCAGCAGCCTTGGGACTAGCGGGGATAATGAGCAGTTCTTC. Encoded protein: CASSLGTSGDNEQFF.

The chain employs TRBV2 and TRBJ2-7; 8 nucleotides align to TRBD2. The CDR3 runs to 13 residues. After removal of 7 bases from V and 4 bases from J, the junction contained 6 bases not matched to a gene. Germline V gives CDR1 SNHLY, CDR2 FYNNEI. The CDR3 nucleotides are TGTGCCAGCAACGGGGGGGCAGGTTACGAGCAGTACTTC. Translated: CASNGGAGYEQYF.

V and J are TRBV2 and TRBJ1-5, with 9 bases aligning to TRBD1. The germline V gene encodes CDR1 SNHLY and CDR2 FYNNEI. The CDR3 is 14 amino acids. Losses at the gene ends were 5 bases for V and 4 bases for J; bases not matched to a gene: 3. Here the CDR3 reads CASSLGQGNQPQHF. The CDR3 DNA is TGTGCCAGCAGTTTGGGACAGGGAAATCAGCCCCAGCATTTT.

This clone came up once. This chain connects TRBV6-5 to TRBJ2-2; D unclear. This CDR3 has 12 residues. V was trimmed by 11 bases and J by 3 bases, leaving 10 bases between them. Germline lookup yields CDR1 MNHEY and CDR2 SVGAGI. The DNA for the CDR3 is TGTGCCGTCAAAAAATACACCGGGGAGCTGTTTTTT. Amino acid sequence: CAVKKYTGELFF.

The CDR3 loop is CASGPDSPNEKLFF. CDR3 in DNA: TGTGCTAGTGGTCCGGACAGCCCTAATGAAAAACTGTTTTTT. J is TRBJ1-4 and V is TRBV12-5; a possible D gene is TRBD1 (6 bases). This CDR3 contains 14 residues. V was trimmed by 5 bases and J by 3 bases, leaving 10 bases between them. Germline V gene lookup returns CDR1 LGHNT and CDR2 FRNRAP.

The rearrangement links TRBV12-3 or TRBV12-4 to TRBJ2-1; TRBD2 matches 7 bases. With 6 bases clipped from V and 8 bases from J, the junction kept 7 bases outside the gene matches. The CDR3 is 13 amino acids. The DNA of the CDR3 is TGTGCCAGCAGCTCTCGACTAGCTCATGAGCAGTTCTTC. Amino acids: CASSSRLAHEQFF.

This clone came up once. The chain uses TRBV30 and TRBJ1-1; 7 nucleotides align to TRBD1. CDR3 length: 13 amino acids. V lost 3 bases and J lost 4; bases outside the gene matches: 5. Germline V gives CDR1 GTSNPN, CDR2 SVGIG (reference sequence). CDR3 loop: CAWRGQRVTEAFF. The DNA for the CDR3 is TGTGCCTGGAGGGGACAGCGGGTCACTGAAGCTTTCTTT. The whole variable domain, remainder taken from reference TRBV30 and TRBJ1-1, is SQTIHQWPATLVQPVGSPLSLECTVEGTSNPNLYWYRQAAGRGLQLLFYSVGIGQISSEVPQNLSASRPQDRQFILSSKKLLLSDSGFYLCAWRGQRVTEAFFGQGTRLTVV.

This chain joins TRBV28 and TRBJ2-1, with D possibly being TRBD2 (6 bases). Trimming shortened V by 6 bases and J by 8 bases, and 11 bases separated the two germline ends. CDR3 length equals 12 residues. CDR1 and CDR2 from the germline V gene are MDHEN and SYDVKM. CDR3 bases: TGTGCCAGCAGAACGACTAGGTATGAGCAGTTCTTC. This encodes CASRTTRYEQFF.